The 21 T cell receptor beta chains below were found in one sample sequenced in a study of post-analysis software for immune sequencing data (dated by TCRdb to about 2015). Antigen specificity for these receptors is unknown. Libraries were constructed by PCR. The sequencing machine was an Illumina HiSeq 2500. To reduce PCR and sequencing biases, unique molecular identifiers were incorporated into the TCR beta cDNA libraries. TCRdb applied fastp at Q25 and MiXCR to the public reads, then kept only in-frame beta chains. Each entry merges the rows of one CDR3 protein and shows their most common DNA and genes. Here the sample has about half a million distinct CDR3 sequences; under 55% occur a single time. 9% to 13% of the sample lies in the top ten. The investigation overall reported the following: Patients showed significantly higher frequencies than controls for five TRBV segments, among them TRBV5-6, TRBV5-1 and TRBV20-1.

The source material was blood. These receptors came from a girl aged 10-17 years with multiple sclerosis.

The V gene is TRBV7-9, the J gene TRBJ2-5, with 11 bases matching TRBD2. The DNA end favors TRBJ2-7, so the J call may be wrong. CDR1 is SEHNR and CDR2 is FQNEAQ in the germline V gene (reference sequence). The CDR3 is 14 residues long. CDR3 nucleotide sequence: TGTGCCAGCAGCTCTGGGACTAGCGGCGGCGAGCAGTACTTC. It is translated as CASSSGTSGGEQYF.

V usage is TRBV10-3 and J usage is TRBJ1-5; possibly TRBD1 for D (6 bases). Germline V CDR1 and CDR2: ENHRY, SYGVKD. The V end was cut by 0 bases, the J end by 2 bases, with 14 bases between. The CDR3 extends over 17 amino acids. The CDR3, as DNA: TGTGCCATCAGTGAGTCGCCAGGGCCAGGGGGCAATCAGCCCCAGCATTTT. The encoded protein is CAISESPGPGGNQPQHF.

The CDR3 region has the DNA TGTGCCAGCAGTTACGGACTAGAGAATTACGAGCAGTACTTC. It specifies CASSYGLENYEQYF. The chain recombines TRBV6-5 with TRBJ2-7; TRBD2 agrees at 7 bases. CDR1 and CDR2 (germline): MNHEY, SVGAGI. This CDR3 region has 14 residues. Trimming took 2 bases from V and 4 from J; bases not matched to a gene: 5.

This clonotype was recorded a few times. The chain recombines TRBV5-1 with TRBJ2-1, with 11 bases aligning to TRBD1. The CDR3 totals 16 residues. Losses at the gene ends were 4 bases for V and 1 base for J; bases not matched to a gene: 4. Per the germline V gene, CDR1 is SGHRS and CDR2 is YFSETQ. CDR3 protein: CASSIGDRGSYNEQFF. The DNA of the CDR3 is TGCGCCAGCAGCATCGGGGACAGGGGGTCCTACAATGAGCAGTTCTTC.

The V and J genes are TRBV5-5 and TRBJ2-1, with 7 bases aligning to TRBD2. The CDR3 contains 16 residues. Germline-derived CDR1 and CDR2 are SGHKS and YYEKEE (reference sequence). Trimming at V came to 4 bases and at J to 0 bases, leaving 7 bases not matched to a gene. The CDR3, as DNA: TGTGCCAGCAGCCTCCTATGGGACTACTCCTACAATGAGCAGTTCTTC. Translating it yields CASSLLWDYSYNEQFF.

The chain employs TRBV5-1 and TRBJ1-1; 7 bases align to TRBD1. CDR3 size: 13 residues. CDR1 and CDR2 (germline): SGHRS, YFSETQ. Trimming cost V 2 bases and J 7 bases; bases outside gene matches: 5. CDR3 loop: CASSLRRQGEAFF. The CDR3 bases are TGCGCCAGCAGCTTACGGAGACAGGGTGAAGCTTTCTTT.

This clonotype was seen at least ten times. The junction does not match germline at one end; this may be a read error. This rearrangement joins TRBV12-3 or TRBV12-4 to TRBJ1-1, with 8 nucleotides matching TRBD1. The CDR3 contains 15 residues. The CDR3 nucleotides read TGTGCCAGCAGCTTAGCCGGGACAGGGAACACTGAAGCTTTCTTT. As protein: CASSLAGTGNTEAFF.

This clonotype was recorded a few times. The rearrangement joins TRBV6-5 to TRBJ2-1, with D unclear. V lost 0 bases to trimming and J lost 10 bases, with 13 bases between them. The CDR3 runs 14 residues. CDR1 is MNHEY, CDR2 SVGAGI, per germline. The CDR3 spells CASSYSSLRGEQFF. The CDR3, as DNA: TGTGCCAGCAGTTACTCTAGCTTACGTGGAGAGCAGTTCTTC.

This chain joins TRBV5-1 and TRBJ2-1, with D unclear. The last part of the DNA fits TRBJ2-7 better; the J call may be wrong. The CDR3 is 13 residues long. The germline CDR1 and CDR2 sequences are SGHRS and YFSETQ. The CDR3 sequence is CASNSGNDNEQYF. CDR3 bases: TGCGCCAGCAATAGTGGGAACGACAATGAGCAGTACTTC.

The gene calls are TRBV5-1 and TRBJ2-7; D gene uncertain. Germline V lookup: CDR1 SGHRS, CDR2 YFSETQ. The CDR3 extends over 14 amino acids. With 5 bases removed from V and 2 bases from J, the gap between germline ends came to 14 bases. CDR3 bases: TGCGCCAGCAGAGCCTTAATCAGGACCTACGAGCAGTACTTC. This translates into CASRALIRTYEQYF.

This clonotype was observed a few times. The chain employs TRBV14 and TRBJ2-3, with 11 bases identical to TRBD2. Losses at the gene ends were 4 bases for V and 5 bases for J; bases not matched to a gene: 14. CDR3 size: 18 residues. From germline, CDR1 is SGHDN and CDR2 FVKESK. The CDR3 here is CASSLLAGGRREVDTQYF. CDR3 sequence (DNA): TGTGCCAGCAGCCTTCTAGCGGGAGGACGTCGGGAAGTAGATACGCAGTATTTT.

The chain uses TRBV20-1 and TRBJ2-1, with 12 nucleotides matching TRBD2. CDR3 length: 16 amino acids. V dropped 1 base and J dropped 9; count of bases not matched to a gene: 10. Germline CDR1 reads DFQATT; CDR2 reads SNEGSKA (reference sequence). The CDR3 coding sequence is TGCAGTGCTAGAGTAGGCTCTAGCGGGAGGGCCGGTGAGCAGTTCTTC. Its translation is CSARVGSSGRAGEQFF.

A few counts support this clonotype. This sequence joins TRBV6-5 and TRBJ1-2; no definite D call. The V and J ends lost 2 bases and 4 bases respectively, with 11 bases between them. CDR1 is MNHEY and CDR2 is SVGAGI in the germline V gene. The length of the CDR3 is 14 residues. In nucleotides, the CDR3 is TGTGCCAGCAGTTACAGGGAGCCTTTCTATGGCTACACCTTC. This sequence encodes CASSYREPFYGYTF.

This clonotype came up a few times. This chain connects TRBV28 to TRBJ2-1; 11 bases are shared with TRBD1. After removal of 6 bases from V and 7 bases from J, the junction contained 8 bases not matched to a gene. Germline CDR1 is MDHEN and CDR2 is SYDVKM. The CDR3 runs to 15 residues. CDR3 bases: TGTGCCAGCAGCTCAGGACAGGGGGCGCTTAATGAGCAGTTCTTC. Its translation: CASSSGQGALNEQFF.

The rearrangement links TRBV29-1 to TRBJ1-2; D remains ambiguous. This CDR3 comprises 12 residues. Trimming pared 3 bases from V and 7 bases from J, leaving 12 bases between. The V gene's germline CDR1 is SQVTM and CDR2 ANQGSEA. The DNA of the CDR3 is TGCAGCGTTGACGCCCAGGCGGGTGGCTACACCTTC. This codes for CSVDAQAGGYTF.

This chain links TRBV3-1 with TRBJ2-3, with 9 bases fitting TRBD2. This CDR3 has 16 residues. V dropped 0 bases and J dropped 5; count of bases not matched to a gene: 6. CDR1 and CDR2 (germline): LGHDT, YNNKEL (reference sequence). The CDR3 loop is CASSQDVAGAQDTQYF. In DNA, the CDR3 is TGTGCCAGCAGCCAAGATGTAGCGGGGGCCCAAGATACGCAGTATTTT.

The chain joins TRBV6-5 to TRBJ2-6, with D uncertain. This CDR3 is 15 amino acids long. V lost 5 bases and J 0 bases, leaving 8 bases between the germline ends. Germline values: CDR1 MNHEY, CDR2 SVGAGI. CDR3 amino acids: CASSEQNSGANVLTF. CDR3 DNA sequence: TGTGCCAGCAGTGAACAGAACTCTGGGGCCAACGTCCTGACTTTC.

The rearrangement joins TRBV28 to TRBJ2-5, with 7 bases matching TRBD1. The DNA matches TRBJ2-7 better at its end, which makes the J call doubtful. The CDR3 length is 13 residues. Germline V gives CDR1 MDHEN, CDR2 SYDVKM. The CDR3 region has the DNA TGTGCCAGCAGCCTGACAGGGCTCTACGAGCAGTACTTC. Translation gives CASSLTGLYEQYF.

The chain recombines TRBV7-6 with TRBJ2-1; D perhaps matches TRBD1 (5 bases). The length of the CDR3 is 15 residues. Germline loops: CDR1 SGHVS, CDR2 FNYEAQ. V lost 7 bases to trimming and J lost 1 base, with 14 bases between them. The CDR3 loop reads CASIGQSLSYNEQFF. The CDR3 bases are TGTGCCAGCATCGGACAATCACTTTCCTACAATGAGCAGTTCTTC.

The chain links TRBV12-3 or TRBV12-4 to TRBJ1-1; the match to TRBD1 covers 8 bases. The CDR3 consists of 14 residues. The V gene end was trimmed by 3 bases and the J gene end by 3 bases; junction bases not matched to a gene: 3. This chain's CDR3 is CASSFAQGDTEAFF. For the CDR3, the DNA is TGTGCCAGCAGTTTTGCACAGGGGGACACTGAAGCTTTCTTT.

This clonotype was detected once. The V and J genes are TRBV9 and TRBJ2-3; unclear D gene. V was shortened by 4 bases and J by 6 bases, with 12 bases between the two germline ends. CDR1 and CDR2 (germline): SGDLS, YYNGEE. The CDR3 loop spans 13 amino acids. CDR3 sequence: CASSSLIRDTQYF. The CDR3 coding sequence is TGTGCCAGCAGCAGCTTAATCCGGGATACGCAGTATTTT.